This T cell receptor beta chain emerged from a study of cytomegalovirus exposure and HLA in healthy donors. Whole-study context: The same platform was used for the 120 validation repertoires and the approximately 670 first-cohort repertoires, a later analysis reported. Study results and limitations: Listed as cytomegalovirus-associated were 164 TCR beta chains.

The V and J ends lost 5 bases and 3 bases respectively, with 14 bases between them. This CDR3 comprises 14 residues. Per germline, CDR1 LNHDA and CDR2 SQIVND (reference sequence). With regard to this clone: The antigen is unknown.

These donors were members of the approximately 110-subject validation cohort, a group separate from the approximately 670-subject first cohort. The assay was immunoSEQ multiplex PCR, and TCRdb's table has in-frame clones only and misses some. The data hold some 170,000 clones, with approximately 89% observed a single time. The TCR sequence derives from a young woman in good health and CMV-seropositive. V is TRBV19 and J is TRBJ2-7, with D hard to call. Sequenced input: PBMCs. CDR3 amino acids: CASSSMTANYEQYF. The DNA for the CDR3 is TGTGCCAGTAGTTCAATGACTGCAAACTACGAGCAGTACTTC.